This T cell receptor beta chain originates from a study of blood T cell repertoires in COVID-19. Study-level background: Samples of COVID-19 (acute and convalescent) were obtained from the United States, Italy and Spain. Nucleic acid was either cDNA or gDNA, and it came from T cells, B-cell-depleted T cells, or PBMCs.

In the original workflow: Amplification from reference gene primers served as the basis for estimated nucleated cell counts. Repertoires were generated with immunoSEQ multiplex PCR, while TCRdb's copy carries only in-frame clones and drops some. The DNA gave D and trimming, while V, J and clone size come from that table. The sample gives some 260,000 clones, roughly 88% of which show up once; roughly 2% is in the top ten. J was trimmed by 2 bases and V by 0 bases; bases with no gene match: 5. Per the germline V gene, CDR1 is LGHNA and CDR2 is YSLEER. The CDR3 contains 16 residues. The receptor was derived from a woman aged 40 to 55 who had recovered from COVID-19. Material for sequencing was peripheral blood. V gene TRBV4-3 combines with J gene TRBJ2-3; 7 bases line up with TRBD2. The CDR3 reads CASSQDLAEITDTQYF. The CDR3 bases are TGCGCCAGCAGCCAAGATCTAGCGGAGATCACAGATACGCAGTATTTT.